These 2 T cell receptor beta chains share one sample of origin, sequenced in a study of blood T cell repertoires in COVID-19 (dated by TCRdb to the early 2020s). Receptor libraries were prepared by the immunoSEQ multiplex PCR assay. TCRdb holds this immuneACCESS table with in-frame rearrangements only. Some clones are missing; in checked studies, unresolved V genes explain under half, and the rest has no known cause. This sample holds about 210,000 clones; about 86% were observed only once. The top ten constitute roughly 2.9% of the sample. Sequenced sample: peripheral blood. The receptors were gathered from a man aged 45 to 65 with active or convalescent COVID-19.

This chain's CDR3 is CASSLDGGRTDTQYF. For the CDR3, the DNA is TGTGCCAGCAGCTTAGACGGGGGGCGCACAGATACGCAGTATTTT. The chain employs TRBV11-3 and TRBJ2-3, with D perhaps TRBD2 (7 bases). Trimming stripped 0 bases from V and 1 base from J, with 8 bases between. Germline CDR1 reads SGHNT; CDR2 reads YENEEA. The CDR3 covers 15 residues.

The gene calls are TRBV28 and TRBJ2-3, with D possibly matching TRBD1 (5 bases). Looked up from germline, CDR1 is MDHEN and CDR2 is SYDVKM. V was shortened by 7 bases and J by 2 bases, with 10 bases between the two germline ends. The length of the CDR3 is 13 residues. DNA for the CDR3: TGTGCCAGCACCCGACAGCTCACAGATACGCAGTATTTT. Translated: CASTRQLTDTQYF.